The 2 T cell receptor beta chains presented below share a single source sample, sequenced in a study of T cell responses to AZD1222 COVID-19 vaccine. The assay was immunoSEQ multiplex PCR, and TCRdb's table has in-frame clones only and misses some. The data show over 100,000 clones, approximately 91% seen once. The sample was peripheral blood, taken on day 0 of AZD1222 vaccination. The receptors shown here come from an adult in good health.

This clone has a single count. This rearrangement joins TRBV9 to TRBJ1-6; D call uncertain. CDR1 and CDR2 from the germline V gene are SGDLS and YYNGEE. V lost 3 bases and J lost 0, with 10 bases in between. This CDR3 contains 16 residues. The CDR3 region is CASSAQGGSYNSPLHF. The CDR3 coding sequence is TGTGCCAGCAGCGCACAAGGTGGCTCCTATAATTCACCCCTCCACTTT.

The chain combines TRBV14 with TRBJ2-7; D is uncertain. This CDR3 has 15 amino acids. CDR1 is SGHDN and CDR2 is FVKESK in the germline V gene. With 1 base removed from V and 2 bases from J, the gap between germline ends came to 12 bases. DNA of the CDR3: TGTGCCAGCAGCCAAGTCATTCAGCCGGCCTACGAGCAGTACTTC. As protein: CASSQVIQPAYEQYF.